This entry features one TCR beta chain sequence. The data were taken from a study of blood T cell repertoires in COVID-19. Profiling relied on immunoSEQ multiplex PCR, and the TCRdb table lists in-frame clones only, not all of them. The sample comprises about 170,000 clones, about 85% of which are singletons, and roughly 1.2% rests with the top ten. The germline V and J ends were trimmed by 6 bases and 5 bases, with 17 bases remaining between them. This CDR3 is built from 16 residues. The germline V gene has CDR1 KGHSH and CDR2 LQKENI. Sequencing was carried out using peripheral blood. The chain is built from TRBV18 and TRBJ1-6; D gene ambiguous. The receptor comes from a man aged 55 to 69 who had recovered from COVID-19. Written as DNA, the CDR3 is TGTGCCAGCTCTCCGGTTTCGGGAGGGAATAATTCACCCCTCCACTTT. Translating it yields CASSPVSGGNNSPLHF.